A single sample gave rise to the 24 T cell receptor beta chains below, sequenced in a study of T cells in localized non-small cell lung cancer. The assay was immunoSEQ multiplex PCR, and TCRdb's table has in-frame clones only and misses some. The sample has tens of thousands of clones, 70% to 90% seen once. Sequencing used peripheral blood, obtained before any cancer treatment. Receptor source: a female donor over 55 with stage I lung adenocarcinoma.

The chain recombines TRBV21-1 with TRBJ2-1; the DNA was not used to check the table's D call, TRBD1. TRBV21-1 is annotated as a pseudogene. The CDR3 covers 16 residues. The CDR3 DNA reads TGTGCCAGCAGCAGACCCGCAGGGGGCTCCAACAATGAGCAGTTCTTC. Its translation: CASSRPAGGSNNEQFF.

This chain links TRBV2 with TRBJ1-1; no clear D. CDR1 is SNHLY, CDR2 FYNNEI, per germline. The CDR3 runs to 14 residues. Trimming removed 3 bases from V and 0 bases from J, with 8 bases in between. The CDR3 sequence: CASSDSLMNTEAFF. The CDR3 DNA reads TGTGCCAGCAGTGACAGCCTAATGAACACTGAAGCTTTCTTT.

CDR3 sequence (DNA): TGTGCCAGCAGCTCCGCCGGGACAGGGGGGAACTATGGCTACACCTTC. Amino acids: CASSSAGTGGNYGYTF. The rearrangement links TRBV5-4 to TRBJ1-2; 11 bases match TRBD1. Trimming took 3 bases from V and 2 from J; bases not matched to a gene: 6. The CDR3 contains 16 residues. Germline assignment: CDR1 SGHNT and CDR2 YYREEE (reference sequence).

V gene TRBV5-1 combines with J gene TRBJ2-2; D possibly matches TRBD1 or TRBD2 (6 bases each). Deletions cut 4 bases from V and 3 bases from J, with 13 bases between. The CDR3 runs to 15 residues. Looked up from germline, CDR1 is SGHRS and CDR2 is YFSETQ. The CDR3 sequence is CASSPRGADTGELFF. The DNA for the CDR3 is TGCGCCAGCAGCCCTAGGGGGGCCGACACCGGGGAGCTGTTTTTT.

The V gene is TRBV19, the J gene TRBJ1-5, with TRBD1 as a possible D gene (5 bases). Trimming cost V 7 bases and J 1 base, with 20 bases left between them. The CDR3 consists of 17 residues. CDR1 is LNHDA and CDR2 is SQIVND in the germline V gene (reference sequence). The CDR3 protein is CASTSPRRGGSNQPQHF. In DNA form, the CDR3 reads TGTGCCAGTACCTCACCCCGGCGGGGGGGGAGCAATCAGCCCCAGCATTTT.

The CDR3: CASSLQGDNQPQHF. The CDR3 region has the DNA TGTGCCAGCAGTCTCCAGGGGGATAATCAGCCCCAGCATTTT. The chain joins TRBV27 to TRBJ1-5, with 7 bases fitting TRBD1. Germline-derived CDR1 and CDR2 are MNHEY and SMNVEV (reference sequence). The CDR3 has 14 amino acids. The V segment lost 5 bases and the J segment 4 bases; nucleotides outside the gene matches: 5.

A single count supports this clone. The genes are TRBV19 and TRBJ2-7, with 8 positions matching TRBD2. The CDR3 is made up of 15 amino acids. The germline V gene has CDR1 LNHDA and CDR2 SQIVND (reference sequence). Trimming took 3 bases from V and 2 from J; bases not matched to a gene: 6. This CDR3 reads CASSIESGSPYEQYF. In DNA form, the CDR3 reads TGTGCCAGTAGTATCGAGAGCGGGAGCCCCTACGAGCAGTACTTC.

The chain is built from TRBV5-4 and TRBJ2-7; D unclear. The CDR3 sequence is 13 residues long. Germline lookup yields CDR1 SGHNT and CDR2 YYREEE (reference sequence). V gave up 3 bases and J gave up 3 bases, with 10 bases separating them. As DNA, the CDR3 is TGTGCCAGCAGCTCGACAATGGACTACGAGCAGTACTTC. Its translation: CASSSTMDYEQYF.

This clone was detected once. For the CDR3, the DNA is TGTGCCAGCAAGGAAACGACAGGGGGCACTGAAGCTTTCTTT. The encoded protein is CASKETTGGTEAFF. The V call is TRBV6-4, the J call TRBJ1-1, with 9 bases identical to TRBD1. Germline CDR1 is MRHNA and CDR2 is SNTAGT. V gave up 7 bases and J gave up 4 bases; unmatched junction bases: 7. CDR3 length equals 14 residues.

The chain is built from TRBV29-1 and TRBJ1-2, with D uncertain. V was shortened by 6 bases and J by 6 bases, with 14 bases between the two germline ends. Looked up from germline, CDR1 is SQVTM and CDR2 is ANQGSEA. The CDR3 totals 12 residues. The CDR3 here is CSVKGSVHGYTF. The DNA of the CDR3 is TGCAGCGTGAAGGGTTCTGTCCATGGCTACACCTTC.

The V call is TRBV2, the J call TRBJ2-7, with D maybe TRBD1 (6 bases). From germline, CDR1 is SNHLY and CDR2 FYNNEI. The CDR3 is made up of 16 amino acids. V dropped 5 bases and J dropped 3 bases, with 20 bases sitting between them. The CDR3 loop reads CASSPTPKDSLYEQYF. The CDR3, as DNA: TGTGCCAGCAGTCCAACGCCAAAGGACAGCCTCTACGAGCAGTACTTC.

In DNA form, the CDR3 reads TGTGCCAGCACCTTTAGCGGGGGCCCCACAGATACGCAGTATTTT. Protein: CASTFSGGPTDTQYF. The chain employs TRBV6-1 and TRBJ2-3; 9 nucleotides align to TRBD2. This CDR3 has 15 residues. Trimming took 7 bases from V and 2 from J; bases not matched to a gene: 7. CDR1 and CDR2 from the germline V gene are MNHNS and SASEGT.

The chain links TRBV5-4 to TRBJ2-7; D unclear. This CDR3 region has 14 residues. From germline, CDR1 is SGHNT and CDR2 YYREEE (reference sequence). The V end was cut by 0 bases, the J end by 0 bases, with 7 bases between. For the CDR3, the DNA is TGTGCCAGCAGCTTGGTCGGCAGCTCCTACGAGCAGTACTTC. Protein sequence: CASSLVGSSYEQYF.

The V and J genes are TRBV6-1 and TRBJ2-5, with TRBD2 identical over 12 bases. The CDR3 is 15 residues long. Germline V gene data show CDR1 as MNHNS and CDR2 as SASEGT. Unmatched junction bases numbered 2, after V lost 2 bases and J lost 4 bases. The CDR3 reads CASSELAGGPETQYF. The DNA of the CDR3 is TGTGCCAGCAGTGAACTAGCGGGGGGGCCAGAGACCCAGTACTTC.

This chain connects TRBV7-9 to TRBJ1-2; D unresolved. Germline V gene lookup returns CDR1 SEHNR and CDR2 FQNEAQ (reference sequence). The CDR3 covers 16 residues. V gave up 3 bases and J gave up 0 bases, with 14 bases separating them. In DNA, the CDR3 is TGTGCCAGCAGCTTGGTTTCAGGCTTTACTAACTATGGCTACACCTTC. Its translation is CASSLVSGFTNYGYTF.

The chain has TRBV23-1 and TRBJ2-5, with D tentatively TRBD2 (5 bases). TRBV23-1 carries the ORF label, with uncertain function. V lost 0 bases and J 5 bases, leaving 19 bases between the germline ends. This CDR3 is 17 amino acids long. This chain's CDR3 is CASSQSTVNKRSETQYF. The CDR3 nucleotides read TGCGCCAGCAGTCAATCGACCGTAAACAAGCGGTCGGAGACCCAGTACTTC.

This chain uses TRBV5-6 with TRBJ2-1; unclear D gene. V lost 4 bases and J lost 1, with 12 bases in between. Germline assignment: CDR1 SGHDT and CDR2 YYEEEE. The CDR3 loop spans 15 amino acids. Here the CDR3 DNA reads TGTGCCAGCAGCCAAGGCCCCCTATCCTACAATGAGCAGTTCTTC. Its translation: CASSQGPLSYNEQFF.

The V gene is TRBV7-9, the J gene TRBJ2-1, with 14 nucleotides matching TRBD2. In germline, CDR1 is SEHNR, CDR2 FQNEAQ (reference sequence). J was trimmed by 2 bases and V by 5 bases; bases with no gene match: 5. The length of the CDR3 is 17 residues. This CDR3 is CASSPVTSGRAYNEQFF. CDR3 in DNA: TGTGCCAGCAGCCCCGTGACTAGCGGGAGGGCCTACAATGAGCAGTTCTTC.

V is TRBV30 and J is TRBJ1-5, with D possibly matching TRBD1 (6 bases). This CDR3 has 14 residues. Germline loops: CDR1 GTSNPN, CDR2 SVGIG (reference sequence). With 0 bases removed from V and 6 bases from J, the gap between germline ends came to 12 bases. As DNA, the CDR3 is TGTGCCTGGAGTGTGGGGCAGGGGAGTCAGCCCCAGCATTTT. Translated, it gives CAWSVGQGSQPQHF.

The V and J genes are TRBV11-3 and TRBJ2-3, with 8 nucleotides matching TRBD2. The V gene end was trimmed by 5 bases and the J gene end by 0 bases; junction bases not matched to a gene: 4. Per germline, CDR1 SGHNT and CDR2 YENEEA. This CDR3 spans 15 amino acids. CDR3 DNA sequence: TGTGCCAGCAGCCCGGGAGGGGGAAGCACAGATACGCAGTATTTT. Protein sequence: CASSPGGGSTDTQYF.

This clone was found a few times. The chain uses TRBV7-3 and TRBJ1-1; D ambiguous. CDR3 length equals 13 residues. Germline CDR1 SGHTA, CDR2 FQGTGA. V was pared by 1 base and J by 4 bases, with 7 bases between. In nucleotides, the CDR3 is TGTGCCAGCAGCTTAAGTACGTTCACTGAAGCTTTCTTT. It is translated as CASSLSTFTEAFF. The entire variable domain, with the rest obtained from reference TRBV7-3 and TRBJ1-1, is as follows: GAGVSQTPSNKVTEKGKYVELRCDPISGHTALYWYRQSLGQGPEFLIYFQGTGAADDSGLPNDRFFAVRPEGSVSTLKIQRTERGDSAVYLCASSLSTFTEAFFGQGTRLTVV.

This clone has more than one count but fewer than ten. The V and J genes are TRBV30 and TRBJ1-5; D is uncertain. This CDR3 comprises 13 residues. Germline-derived CDR1 and CDR2 are GTSNPN and SVGIG (reference sequence). V lost 2 bases to trimming and J lost 1 base, with 6 bases between them. The CDR3: CAWSIRSNQPQHF. The CDR3 DNA reads TGTGCCTGGAGTATTCGGAGCAATCAGCCCCAGCATTTT.

This clone was found a few times. The limits of the CDR3 on the DNA are not certain, so only TCRdb's listed CDR3 is given. This chain connects TRBV28 to TRBJ2-3; TRBD2 is taken as the D call from the table, unchecked against the DNA. Germline V gene lookup returns CDR1 MDHEN and CDR2 SYDVKM. The CDR3 is 17 amino acids long, termini counted. CDR3 residues: CASSTSFGLAGTDTQYF.

Worth noting for this clone: The junction differs from germline at one of its ends, possibly a read error. The chain carries TRBV6-5 and TRBJ1-5; 9 nucleotides match TRBD1. The length of the CDR3 is 13 residues. Germline V gene data show CDR1 as MNHEY and CDR2 as SVGAGI. The CDR3 protein is CASSTGGNQPQHF. The CDR3 nucleotides read TGTGCCAGCAGCACAGGGGGCAACCAGCCCCAGCATTTT.